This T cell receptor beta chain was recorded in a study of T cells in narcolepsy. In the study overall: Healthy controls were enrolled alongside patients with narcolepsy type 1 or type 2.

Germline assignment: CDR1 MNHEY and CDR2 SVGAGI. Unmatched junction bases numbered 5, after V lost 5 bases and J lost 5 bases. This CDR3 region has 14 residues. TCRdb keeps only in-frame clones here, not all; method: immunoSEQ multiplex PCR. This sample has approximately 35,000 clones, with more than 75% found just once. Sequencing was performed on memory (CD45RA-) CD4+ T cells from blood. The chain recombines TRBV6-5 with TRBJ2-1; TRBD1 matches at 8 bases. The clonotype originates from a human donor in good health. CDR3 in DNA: TGTGCCAGCAGTCGGACAGGGTCCGACAATGAGCAGTTCTTC. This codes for CASSRTGSDNEQFF.